This TCR beta chain emerged from a study of PD-1 blockade in classical Hodgkin lymphoma. Each patient experienced a relapse that followed autologous stem cell transplantation, and brentuximab vedotin exposure varied. With respect to this clone: Its antigen is unidentified.

Notes on the study in general: Newly diagnosed patients had diversity similar to the baseline diversity of complete responders. Those patients who began receiving nivolumab less than 1 year after ASCT had lower diversity, and they were excluded.

With 2 bases removed from V and 7 bases from J, the gap between germline ends came to 14 bases. The CDR3 is made up of 14 amino acids. Germline loops: CDR1 SGHTA, CDR2 FQGTGA. The repertoire was sequenced with immunoSEQ multiplex PCR; TCRdb's copy has only in-frame clones and lacks some. The sample carries 25,000 to 40,000 clones, roughly 80% recorded once. This receptor was identified in a human donor with classical Hodgkin lymphoma. This specimen consisted of peripheral blood mononuclear cells (PBMCs), obtained at baseline. The chain recombines TRBV7-3 with TRBJ2-5, with a tentative D call TRBD2 (5 bases). The CDR3 DNA reads TGTGCCAGCAGCTTAGACGGAGGAACTGCGACCCAGTACTTC. Its translation: CASSLDGGTATQYF. The full variable domain, its missing parts supplied by reference TRBV7-3 and TRBJ2-5, is GAGVSQTPSNKVTEKGKYVELRCDPISGHTALYWYRQSLGQGPEFLIYFQGTGAADDSGLPNDRFFAVRPEGSVSTLKIQRTERGDSAVYLCASSLDGGTATQYFGPGTRLLVL.